This T cell receptor beta chain was obtained from a study of human T cells and chemical hapten exposure. Study-wide context: Epicutaneous patch tests delivered 0.01% DPC to the upper back, with evaluation at 6 days. Whole-study results and caveats: There was alopecia in the donors, so their immune response may differ from that of healthy people. TCRs at high frequency, those above 1 in 1000, did not change with DPC sensitization.

This clonotype was counted only a few times. No antigen is known for it. The time point is: patch test 3, about 24 weeks after DPC sensitization. Specified treatment: therapeutic diphenylcyclopropenone sensitization with weekly scalp DPC. Every patch test was put on after a blood sample was taken. TCRdb reprocessed the RACE reads with MiXCR, giving one entry per CDR3 protein. This sample carries under 75,000 distinct CDR3 sequences, more than 9.5% of them seen once, and the ten largest clones take approximately 1.4%. The ends lost 3 bases at V and 3 bases at J; junction bases unmatched: 10. The CDR3 runs 18 residues. Germline V lookup: CDR1 SGHAT, CDR2 FQNNGV.

The chain has TRBV11-2 and TRBJ2-2; 10 bases line up with TRBD2. Sequences were derived from whole blood, sampled in connection with sensitization to the hapten diphenylcyclopropenone (DPC). This receptor was identified in a woman aged 45-65 years with alopecia areata. Some clones in this sample may be carry-over from other donors' samples. DNA of the CDR3: TGTGCCAGCAGCTTCAGCGGGGGGGCCGTAGTCGACACCGGGGAGCTGTTTTTT. Its protein product is CASSFSGGAVVDTGELFF.